This passage covers 10 T cell receptor beta chains from one sample sequenced in a study of OX40 agonist ivuxolimab in advanced cancers. Measured with immunoSEQ multiplex PCR; TCRdb has only the in-frame clones, and not every one. The sample lists under 15,000 clones; approximately 80% were seen once. Sequences were derived from CD4+ or CD8+ T cells sorted from blood, sampled in a trial of the OX40 agonist ivuxolimab. The receptors here all came from an adult with an advanced solid tumor such as melanoma, head and neck, liver or kidney cancer.

This sequence joins TRBV27 and TRBJ1-5, with D possibly being TRBD1 (5 bases). Germline CDR1 MNHEY, CDR2 SMNVEV (reference sequence). Trimming took 6 bases from V and 5 from J, leaving 14 bases between them. There are 14 residues in the CDR3. The CDR3 bases are TGTGCCAGCAGCGGGGGGGTGGGCCATCAGCCCCAGCATTTT. Translation: CASSGGVGHQPQHF.

The sample holds one count of this clone. V is TRBV11-3 and J is TRBJ2-5; 7 bases align to TRBD2. Looked up from germline, CDR1 is SGHNT and CDR2 is YENEEA. This CDR3 is 15 amino acids long. V lost 3 bases and J lost 2; bases outside the gene matches: 6. DNA of the CDR3: TGTGCCAGCAGCTTCCTCCCAGCGGGACAAGAGACCCAGTACTTC. Translation gives CASSFLPAGQETQYF. The entire variable domain, with the rest obtained from reference TRBV11-3 and TRBJ2-5, is as follows: EAGVVQSPRYKIIEKKQPVAFWCNPISGHNTLYWYLQNLGQGPELLIRYENEEAVDDSQLPKDRFSAERLKGVDSTLKIQPAELGDSAVYLCASSFLPAGQETQYFGPGTRLLVL.

The sample holds a few counts of this clone. CDR3: CASSPRTDLSNTEAFF. CDR3 DNA sequence: TGTGCCAGCAGCCCCCGGACAGATCTCTCGAACACTGAAGCTTTCTTT. The chain joins TRBV5-8 to TRBJ1-1, with D tentatively TRBD1 (6 bases). Trimming removed 4 bases at V and 1 base at J, with 17 bases between. CDR1 is SGHTS, CDR2 YDEGEE, per germline. The CDR3 has 16 residues. Combining the CDR3 with reference TRBV5-8 and TRBJ1-1 gives the whole variable domain EAGVTQSPTHLIKTRGQQATLRCSPISGHTSVYWYQQALGLGLQFLLWYDEGEERNRGNFPPRFSGRQFPNYSSELNVNALELEDSALYLCASSPRTDLSNTEAFFGQGTRLTVV.

This clone was recorded a few times. This rearrangement joins TRBV13 to TRBJ2-7; possibly TRBD1 or TRBD2 for D (5 bases each). With 7 bases removed from V and 6 bases from J, the gap between germline ends came to 16 bases. Germline V gives CDR1 PRHDT, CDR2 FYEKMQ (reference sequence). The CDR3 has 13 residues. In DNA, the CDR3 is TGTGCCAGCAATACCGGGACGCCGGGCGAGCAGTACTTC. Protein product: CASNTGTPGEQYF.

The chain recombines TRBV9 with TRBJ2-1; D possibly uses TRBD1 or TRBD2 (5 bases each). CDR3 length: 16 amino acids. Trimming left V 4 bases short and J 7 bases short, with 21 bases between. Per the germline V gene, CDR1 is SGDLS and CDR2 is YYNGEE. The CDR3 loop is CASSPSGASSPNEQFF. CDR3 in DNA: TGTGCCAGCAGCCCGAGTGGGGCTAGCTCTCCTAATGAGCAGTTCTTC.

The V call is TRBV7-6, the J call TRBJ2-7, with 8 bases identical to TRBD1. V shed 1 base, J shed 1 base, and the junction held 3 bases outside the gene matches. Germline V gene sequence: CDR1 SGHVS, CDR2 FNYEAQ. There are 15 residues in the CDR3. The CDR3 region is CASSLGQGFSYEQYF. CDR3 nucleotide sequence: TGTGCCAGCAGCTTAGGACAGGGGTTTTCCTACGAGCAGTACTTC.

The chain has TRBV27 and TRBJ2-3, with 8 bases identical to TRBD2. Germline V gene data show CDR1 as MNHEY and CDR2 as SMNVEV (reference sequence). Germline trimming cut 1 base from V and 1 base from J; bases unmatched to any gene: 4. This CDR3 contains 16 residues. DNA for the CDR3: TGTGCCAGCAGTTTATTGCGGGAGGCGGGCACAGATACGCAGTATTTT. Translating it yields CASSLLREAGTDTQYF.

The V gene is TRBV25-1, the J gene TRBJ2-1, with D perhaps matching TRBD2 (5 bases). This CDR3 spans 16 amino acids. V was shortened by 1 base and J by 4 bases, with 14 bases between the two germline ends. Germline V gene lookup returns CDR1 MGHDK and CDR2 SYGVNS. CDR3 nucleotides: TGTGCCAGCAGTGAATTCGTCGGGGATAGTTACAATGAGCAGTTCTTC. The encoded protein is CASSEFVGDSYNEQFF.

This sequence joins TRBV7-8 and TRBJ2-3; no clear D. CDR3 length: 13 residues. CDR1 SGHVS and CDR2 FQNEAQ come from the germline V gene. V was clipped by 1 base and J by 7 bases, with 9 bases between them. Here the CDR3 DNA reads TGTGCCAGCAGCTTAGGGGGATTGAATACGCAGTATTTT. It encodes CASSLGGLNTQYF.

The chain employs TRBV2 and TRBJ2-7; 10 nucleotides match TRBD2. V lost 1 base to trimming and J lost 4 bases; unmatched junction nucleotides: 1. CDR3 size: 14 residues. CDR1 and CDR2 (germline): SNHLY, FYNNEI. The CDR3, as DNA: TGTGCCAGCAGTGAAGGTAGCGGGGGGTACGAGCAGTACTTC. Amino acid sequence: CASSEGSGGYEQYF.